This is a list of T cell receptor beta chains from one sample in a study of blood T cell repertoires in COVID-19. Sequencing used immunoSEQ multiplex PCR; TCRdb keeps in-frame clones, though not all of them. The table records under 150,000 clones, approximately 85% of them present only once. Sample: peripheral blood. These receptors were obtained from a human donor in a cohort sampled during active COVID-19. The CDR3 runs from the conserved cysteine through the conserved F or W. A D gene is named only where the DNA matches it firmly. Clone size is not always given. Where it is, it says once, few, many or a class for expanded clones.

size | D | J | V | CDR3 | DNA
. | TRBD2 | TRBJ2-1 | TRBV7-2 | CASSILAGTGNEQFF | TGTGCCAGCAGCATACTAGCGGGGACTGGGAATGAGCAGTTCTTC
. | . | TRBJ1-5 | TRBV2 | CASSDPVGALNQPQHF | TGTGCCAGCAGCGACCCAGTAGGGGCTTTAAATCAGCCCCAGCATTTT
once | TRBD2 | TRBJ2-1 | TRBV7-2 | CASSSGLANNEQFF | TGTGCCAGCAGCTCGGGACTAGCCAACAATGAGCAGTTCTTC
. | TRBD2 | TRBJ2-7 | TRBV24-1 | CATRQYSGGAYEQYF | TGTGCCACCAGACAGTATAGCGGGGGGGCCTACGAGCAGTACTTC
. | . | TRBJ1-1 | TRBV19 | CASSMTLGGTEAFF | TGTGCCAGTAGTATGACTCTCGGGGGCACTGAAGCTTTCTTT
. | . | TRBJ2-1 | TRBV11-2 | CASSLAGDEQFF | TGTGCCAGCAGCTTAGCCGGAGATGAGCAGTTCTTC
. | . | TRBJ1-1 | TRBV6-5 | CASSWSGTEAFF | TGTGCCAGCAGCTGGTCGGGAACTGAAGCTTTCTTT
. | TRBD2 | TRBJ2-5 | TRBV27 | CASSFGRGGETQYF | TGTGCCAGCAGTTTCGGGAGGGGCGGGGAGACCCAGTACTTC
. | . | TRBJ2-5 | TRBV19 | CASSIQTPGMETQYF | TGTGCCAGTAGTATCCAGACCCCAGGGATGGAGACCCAGTACTTC
. | TRBD1 | TRBJ2-5 | TRBV5-8 | CASSLGGQGAGTQYF | TGTGCCAGCAGCTTGGGGGGACAGGGAGCAGGGACCCAGTACTTC
. | TRBD1 | TRBJ1-6 | TRBV7-2 | CASSLGDRLAPLHF | TGTGCCAGCAGCTTAGGGGACAGGTTAGCACCCCTCCACTTT
. | . | TRBJ2-2 | TRBV2 | CAGKEGPGELFF | TGTGCCGGCAAGGAGGGGCCCGGGGAGCTGTTTTTT
. | TRBD1 | TRBJ2-1 | TRBV11-3 | CASSPQDRAYNEQFF | TGTGCCAGCAGCCCCCAGGACAGGGCCTACAATGAGCAGTTCTTC
. | TRBD1 | TRBJ1-2 | TRBV2 | CASSDTGGPMDYGYTF | TGTGCCAGCAGTGACACAGGGGGCCCGATGGACTATGGCTACACCTTC
. | . | TRBJ1-1 | TRBV5-8 | CASSLDGGNTEAFF | TGTGCCAGCAGCTTGGACGGTGGTAACACTGAAGCTTTCTTT
. | . | TRBJ1-1 | TRBV5-4 | CASSLGQGMPPEAFF | TGTGCCAGCAGCTTGGGCCAGGGCATGCCCCCTGAAGCTTTCTTT
. | . | TRBJ2-3 | TRBV15 | CATGLSTDTQYF | TGTGCCACGGGGCTTAGCACAGATACGCAGTATTTT
many | . | TRBJ2-1 | TRBV5-6 | CASPLFGGSNEQFF | TGTGCCAGCCCCTTATTTGGAGGTTCAAATGAGCAGTTCTTC
. | . | TRBJ2-7 | TRBV4-3 | CASSQGGRGSYEQYF | TGCGCCAGCAGCCAGGGCGGCAGGGGTTCCTACGAGCAGTACTTC
. | . | TRBJ2-5 | TRBV27 | CASSLFSTGYQETQYF | TGTGCCAGCAGTTTATTTTCGACCGGGTACCAAGAGACCCAGTACTTC